These 23 T cell receptor beta chains share one sample of origin, sequenced in a study of cytomegalovirus exposure and HLA in healthy donors. The PCR ran on 60 Vbeta and 13 Jbeta primers. Repertoires were generated with immunoSEQ multiplex PCR, while TCRdb's copy carries only in-frame clones and drops some. The sample records nearly 200,000 clones, 70% to 80% being singletons. The sample taken for sequencing was PBMCs. The receptors were sampled from a male donor in good health and CMV-seropositive.

The V call is TRBV30, the J call TRBJ1-4, with D perhaps TRBD1 (5 bases). Germline lookup yields CDR1 GTSNPN and CDR2 SVGIG (reference sequence). This CDR3 comprises 15 residues. Between the trimmed V and J ends, which lost 7 bases and 0 bases, there was a span of 15 bases. CDR3 sequence reads: CASREGIATNEKLFF. The DNA for the CDR3 is TGTGCCTCGAGGGAGGGGATCGCAACTAATGAAAAACTGTTTTTT.

The chain carries TRBV7-3 and TRBJ2-2, with D maybe TRBD2 (6 bases). V was shortened by 5 bases and J by 7 bases, with 17 bases between the two germline ends. From germline, CDR1 is SGHTA and CDR2 FQGTGA. This CDR3 spans 15 amino acids. The CDR3 DNA reads TGTGCCAGCAGCCGGGGTGGCGGGATGGGCGGGGAGCTGTTTTTT. Its translation: CASSRGGGMGGELFF.

The chain combines TRBV4-1 with TRBJ2-5, with 12 positions matching TRBD2. With 0 bases clipped from V and 3 bases from J, the junction kept 8 bases outside the gene matches. CDR1 and CDR2 from the germline V gene are MGHRA and YSYEKL. This CDR3 comprises 18 residues. DNA for the CDR3: TGCGCCAGCAGCCAAGAGTCAGGACTAGCGGGGAGCAAAGAGACCCAGTACTTC. Protein sequence: CASSQESGLAGSKETQYF.

This chain joins TRBV5-4 and TRBJ2-1, with TRBD2 matching 11 bases. CDR3 size: 16 residues. Unmatched junction bases numbered 2, after V lost 0 bases and J lost 3 bases. The germline CDR1 and CDR2 sequences are SGHNT and YYREEE (reference sequence). The CDR3 region is CASSLDTSGGYNEQFF. CDR3 DNA sequence: TGTGCCAGCAGCTTGGACACTAGCGGGGGCTACAATGAGCAGTTCTTC. Supplemented by reference TRBV5-4 and TRBJ2-1, the full variable domain reads ETGVTQSPTHLIKTRGQQVTLRCSSQSGHNTVSWYQQALGQGPQFIFQYYREEENGRGNFPPRFSGLQFPNYSSELNVNALELDDSALYLCASSLDTSGGYNEQFFGPGTRLTVL.

V and J are TRBV29-1 and TRBJ2-7; 7 bases map to TRBD2. Germline-derived CDR1 and CDR2 are SQVTM and ANQGSEA. V gave up 7 bases and J gave up 4 bases; unmatched junction bases: 19. The CDR3 is made up of 16 amino acids. The CDR3 loop is CSGLNRNSNGGYEQYF. The CDR3 nucleotides are TGCAGCGGCCTTAACAGAAACTCAAACGGGGGGTACGAGCAGTACTTC.

This clone was seen a single time. The rearrangement links TRBV4-2 to TRBJ2-4; 7 nucleotides agree with TRBD1. Germline V gives CDR1 LGHNA, CDR2 YNFKEQ. V lost 2 bases to trimming and J lost 8 bases; unmatched junction nucleotides: 9. The CDR3 totals 15 residues. DNA of the CDR3: TGTGCCAGCAGCCAACAGACAGGGCGGGCGGACATTCAGTACTTC. Protein: CASSQQTGRADIQYF.

The chain carries TRBV7-9 and TRBJ2-7; TRBD2 might be the D (5 bases). CDR3 length: 14 residues. The V gene's germline CDR1 is SEHNR and CDR2 FQNEAQ (reference sequence). Trimming stripped 0 bases from V and 4 bases from J, with 10 bases between. CDR3 DNA sequence: TGTGCCAGCAGCTTAGCGCCACTAGAGTACGAGCAGTACTTC. Its translation is CASSLAPLEYEQYF. The full variable domain, in which reference TRBV7-9 and TRBJ2-7 provide the parts outside the CDR3, is DTGVSQNPRHKITKRGQNVTFRCDPISEHNRLYWYRQTLGQGPEFLTYFQNEAQLEKSRLLSDRFSAERPKGSFSTLEIQRTEQGDSAMYLCASSLAPLEYEQYFGPGTRLTVT.

The rearrangement links TRBV2 to TRBJ1-5; TRBD1 aligns across 12 bases. CDR3 size: 15 residues. Germline CDR1 reads SNHLY; CDR2 reads FYNNEI. V was clipped by 6 bases and J by 7 bases; unmatched bases: 7. The CDR3 nucleotides are TGTGCCAGCAGCGCCGGGACAGGGGGCGTCCAGCCCCAGCATTTT. Its protein is CASSAGTGGVQPQHF.

V is TRBV5-1 and J is TRBJ2-1; D is undetermined. The CDR3 length is 12 residues. CDR1 and CDR2 (germline): SGHRS, YFSETQ. Between the trimmed V and J ends, which lost 2 bases and 4 bases, there was a span of 4 bases. The CDR3 is CASSFQYNEQFF. The CDR3 region has the DNA TGCGCCAGCAGCTTCCAGTACAATGAGCAGTTCTTC.

This clone turned up a few times. This chain links TRBV27 with TRBJ1-4; 9 bases agree with TRBD1. The CDR3 length is 13 residues. Germline V CDR1 and CDR2: MNHEY, SMNVEV (reference sequence). Trimming removed 7 bases from V and 8 bases from J; junction bases left unmatched: 5. This CDR3 is CASKTGGREKLFF. DNA of the CDR3: TGTGCCAGCAAGACAGGGGGAAGGGAAAAACTGTTTTTT.

V usage is TRBV4-1 and J usage is TRBJ1-3, with D perhaps matching TRBD1 (6 bases). The V gene lost 0 bases and the J gene lost 1 base, with 10 bases spanning the gap. The CDR3 is made up of 16 amino acids. The germline CDR1 and CDR2 sequences are MGHRA and YSYEKL. In DNA form, the CDR3 reads TGCGCCAGCAGCCAAGATGGGGGGGCTTCTGGAAACACCATATATTTT. This translates into CASSQDGGASGNTIYF.

The chain is built from TRBV6-6 and TRBJ1-5, with D possibly matching TRBD1 (5 bases). V lost 0 bases to trimming and J lost 7 bases, with 13 bases between them. Germline CDR1 is MNHNY and CDR2 is SVGAGI (reference sequence). The CDR3 is made up of 15 amino acids. The CDR3 region has the DNA TGTGCCAGCAGTTACTCCAACACCGGGGGGCAGCCCCAGCATTTT. Translating it yields CASSYSNTGGQPQHF.

The chain links TRBV4-2 to TRBJ2-7; D ambiguous. Germline loops: CDR1 LGHNA, CDR2 YNFKEQ. Trimming stripped 1 base from V and 0 bases from J, with 7 bases between. The length of the CDR3 is 14 residues. The CDR3 spells CASSQGAFSYEQYF. The CDR3 DNA sequence: TGTGCCAGCAGCCAAGGAGCCTTCTCCTACGAGCAGTACTTC.

J is TRBJ2-7 and V is TRBV7-2; TRBD2 agrees at 7 bases. CDR3 size: 15 residues. J was trimmed by 1 base and V by 1 base; bases with no gene match: 4. The germline V gene has CDR1 SGHTA and CDR2 FQGNSA. The CDR3 DNA follows: TGTGCCAGCAGCTTAGGTTGGGGGGGGTCCTACGAGCAGTACTTC. It yields the protein CASSLGWGGSYEQYF.

The chain combines TRBV4-2 with TRBJ1-6, with 7 nucleotides matching TRBD1. Germline loops: CDR1 LGHNA, CDR2 YNFKEQ. This CDR3 is built from 15 residues. After removal of 0 bases from V and 8 bases from J, the junction contained 4 bases not matched to a gene. CDR3 DNA: TGTGCCAGCAGCCAAGATAAGGGGGCCGATTCACCCCTCCACTTT. Protein: CASSQDKGADSPLHF.

This chain links TRBV18 with TRBJ1-4, with D unresolved. The V gene lost 3 bases and the J gene lost 15 bases, with 17 bases spanning the gap. CDR1 and CDR2 (germline): KGHSH, LQKENI. The CDR3 sequence is 13 residues long. In nucleotides, the CDR3 is TGTGCCAGCTCACCTAGTGGCGGAGGGTTGATGTTTTTT. Its protein product is CASSPSGGGLMFF. Drawing the rest from reference TRBV18 and TRBJ1-4, the complete variable domain is NAGVMQNPRHLVRRRGQEARLRCSPMKGHSHVYWYRQLPEEGLKFMVYLQKENIIDESGMPKERFSAEFPKEGPSILRIQQVVRGDSAAYFCASSPSGGGLMFFGSGTQLSVL.

The chain recombines TRBV6-6 with TRBJ1-4; D may be TRBD1 (5 bases). V lost 8 bases, J lost 0 bases, and 10 bases lay in between. From germline, CDR1 is MNHNY and CDR2 SVGAGI (reference sequence). This CDR3 has 14 residues. The CDR3 here is CASLSGATNEKLFF. Written as DNA, the CDR3 is TGTGCCAGCCTTTCGGGGGCAACTAATGAAAAACTGTTTTTT.

The chain has TRBV27 and TRBJ1-4; D not certain. The length of the CDR3 is 18 residues. Germline V gives CDR1 MNHEY, CDR2 SMNVEV (reference sequence). The ends were cut back, 6 bases at V and 0 bases at J, with 20 bases in the middle. CDR3 DNA sequence: TGTGCCAGCAGACTTTCCCGAAGGAGAGTTTCAACTAATGAAAAACTGTTTTTT. Its protein product is CASRLSRRRVSTNEKLFF.

In its sample, this clone was seen a few times. V usage is TRBV29-1 and J usage is TRBJ2-7; the D gene is possibly TRBD2 (5 bases). Trimming stripped 6 bases from V and 6 bases from J, with 18 bases between. The V gene's germline CDR1 is SQVTM and CDR2 ANQGSEA. CDR3 size: 13 residues. The CDR3 region has the DNA TGCAGCGTGGCCGGGTCGTGGGGAGCCGAGCAGTACTTC. Protein sequence: CSVAGSWGAEQYF.

The V gene is TRBV28, the J gene TRBJ2-1; D possibly corresponds to TRBD1 (5 bases). V was trimmed by 6 bases and J by 7 bases, leaving 19 bases between them. This CDR3 comprises 15 residues. Germline V gives CDR1 MDHEN, CDR2 SYDVKM. In DNA, the CDR3 is TGTGCCAGCAGCCCCCCTGGTCAGGGATGGAATGAGCAGTTCTTC. The encoded protein is CASSPPGQGWNEQFF.

The chain recombines TRBV7-3 with TRBJ2-5; D possibly corresponds to TRBD2 (6 bases). This CDR3 region has 14 residues. Germline V gene data show CDR1 as SGHTA and CDR2 as FQGTGA. With 4 bases removed from V and 5 bases from J, the gap between germline ends came to 14 bases. The CDR3 nucleotides are TGTGCCAGCAGCTCTACTAGCCGATCGGAGACCCAGTACTTC. Residues: CASSSTSRSETQYF.

The gene calls are TRBV7-9 and TRBJ2-7; 9 bases match TRBD1. The J segment lost 3 bases and the V segment lost 2 bases, leaving 14 bases of the junction unmatched. The CDR3 extends over 18 amino acids. The germline V gene encodes CDR1 SEHNR and CDR2 FQNEAQ (reference sequence). The CDR3 protein is CASSLNIALTGGIYEQYF. CDR3 DNA: TGTGCCAGCAGCTTAAACATCGCGCTCACAGGGGGCATCTACGAGCAGTACTTC.

V gene TRBV27 combines with J gene TRBJ2-7; 8 nucleotides align to TRBD1. V shed 0 bases and J 2 bases; nucleotides not matched to a gene: 9. This CDR3 region has 17 residues. CDR1 MNHEY and CDR2 SMNVEV come from the germline V gene (reference sequence). The CDR3, as DNA: TGTGCCAGCAGTTTATCAGGACAGGGATCTTCTACCTACGAGCAGTACTTC. Translated, it gives CASSLSGQGSSTYEQYF.